This entry is about one T cell receptor (beta chain). Its antigen is undetermined. The sample comes from a study of cytomegalovirus exposure and HLA in healthy donors. Notes on the study in general: Later analysis associated a missense DCLRE1C variant with TCR beta V- and J-gene trimming.

Use of 60 Vbeta and 13 Jbeta primers characterized the PCR. Some clones are missing from TCRdb's copy, which holds only in-frame ones; the method was immunoSEQ multiplex PCR. The sample contains roughly 83,000 clones, more than 70% of which appear only once. The sequence came from a man aged 60 to 75 in good health and CMV-seronegative. The specimen sequenced was PBMCs.

CDR3 sequence: CASSLAPGQETQYF. The CDR3 nucleotides are TGCGCCAGCAGCTTGGCCCCAGGGCAAGAGACCCAGTACTTC. The rearrangement joins TRBV5-1 to TRBJ2-5; the D gene is possibly TRBD1 (5 bases). The V end lost 0 bases, the J end lost 2 bases, and 8 bases lay between the germline ends. This CDR3 has 14 residues. The germline gives CDR1 SGHRS, CDR2 YFSETQ.